These 6 T cell receptor beta chains originate from one sample sequenced in a study of HIV-infected patients and healthy controls. Alpha and beta constant-region primers primed reverse transcription of approximately 500 ng RNA. Using multiplexing indices, alpha and beta chain libraries were generated apart by chain-specific third strand synthesis. TCRdb called the 5' RACE reads again in MiXCR, with one record for every CDR3 protein. The sample comprises approximately 13,000 distinct CDR3 sequences, under 6.5% of which are singletons, and 3% to 4.5% rests with the top ten. Whole blood was used without fractionation, so all unsorted peripheral T cells were included. Sequences were obtained from blood. All receptors derive from an adult in good health.

This clonotype was counted once. V and J are TRBV7-8 and TRBJ1-1, with no clear D. This CDR3 has 13 residues. CDR1 and CDR2 (germline): SGHVS, FQNEAQ. Trimming stripped 5 bases from V and 1 base from J, with 8 bases between. The CDR3 nucleotides read TGTGCCAGCAGCCCCGTCCGGAACACTGAAGCTTTCTTT. Protein sequence: CASSPVRNTEAFF.

By frequency in the sample, this clonotype is medium-sized. The chain carries TRBV30 and TRBJ2-3; D is possibly TRBD2 (6 bases). The germline CDR1 and CDR2 sequences are GTSNPN and SVGIG (reference sequence). V gave up 3 bases and J gave up 2 bases, with 27 bases separating them. The CDR3 contains 19 residues. The CDR3 region is CAWSLIGGRVGLSTDTQYF. The CDR3 DNA follows: TGTGCCTGGAGCCTGATCGGGGGTAGAGTAGGCCTATCCACAGATACGCAGTATTTT.

There are a few counts of this clonotype. This chain links TRBV6-1 with TRBJ1-1; D gene uncertain. Per the germline V gene, CDR1 is MNHNS and CDR2 is SASEGT. The length of the CDR3 is 14 residues. V shed 4 bases and J shed 1 base, with 10 bases lying between them. The CDR3 sequence is CASSARVENTEAFF. CDR3 nucleotides: TGTGCCAGCAGTGCGAGGGTGGAGAACACTGAAGCTTTCTTT.

The chain carries TRBV7-2 and TRBJ2-7; D possibly corresponds to TRBD1 (6 bases). The V end lost 3 bases, the J end lost 0 bases, and 9 bases lay between the germline ends. The CDR3 length is 14 residues. Germline assignment: CDR1 SGHTA and CDR2 FQGNSA. CDR3 amino acids: CASSFTGFSYEQYF. The DNA of the CDR3 is TGTGCCAGCAGCTTCACAGGGTTCTCCTACGAGCAGTACTTC.

The chain uses TRBV20-1 and TRBJ1-1; 7 bases fit TRBD1. This CDR3 is 13 amino acids long. Germline loops: CDR1 DFQATT, CDR2 SNEGSKA (reference sequence). V was clipped by 3 bases and J by 6 bases; unmatched bases: 7. CDR3 coding DNA: TGCAGTGCTAGTCGACAGGGTAGAGCTGAAGCTTTCTTT. Its translation: CSASRQGRAEAFF.

This clonotype has a handful of counts. The J gene is TRBJ2-1, the V gene TRBV20-1, with D possibly being TRBD2 (5 bases). Germline V gene sequence: CDR1 DFQATT, CDR2 SNEGSKA (reference sequence). The CDR3 extends over 11 amino acids. Trimming cost V 3 bases and J 8 bases, with 8 bases left between them. CDR3 region: CSASVRDEQFF. The CDR3 DNA sequence: TGCAGTGCTAGCGTGCGGGATGAGCAGTTCTTC.